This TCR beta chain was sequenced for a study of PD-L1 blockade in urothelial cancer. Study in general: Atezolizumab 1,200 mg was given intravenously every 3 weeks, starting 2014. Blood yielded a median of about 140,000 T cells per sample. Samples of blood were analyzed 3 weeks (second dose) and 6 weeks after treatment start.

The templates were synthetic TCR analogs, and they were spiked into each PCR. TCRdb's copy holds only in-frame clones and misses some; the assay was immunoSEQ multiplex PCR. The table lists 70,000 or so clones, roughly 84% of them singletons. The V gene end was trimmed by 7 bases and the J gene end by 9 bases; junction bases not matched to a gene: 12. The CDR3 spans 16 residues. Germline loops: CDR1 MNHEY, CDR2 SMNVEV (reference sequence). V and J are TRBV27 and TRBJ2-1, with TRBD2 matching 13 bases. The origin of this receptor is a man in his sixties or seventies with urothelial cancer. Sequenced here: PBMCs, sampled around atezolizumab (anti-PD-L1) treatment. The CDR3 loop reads CASTLLGLAGVAEQFF. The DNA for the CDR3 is TGTGCCAGCACCCTTCTCGGACTAGCGGGAGTGGCTGAGCAGTTCTTC.